These 21 T cell receptor beta chains were all obtained from the same sample, sequenced in a study of cytomegalovirus exposure and HLA in healthy donors. It was with 60 Vbeta and 13 Jbeta primers that the PCR ran. Method: immunoSEQ multiplex PCR; TCRdb's copy keeps in-frame clones and lacks some. Of about 210,000 clones listed, around 76% are singletons. The sample taken for sequencing was PBMCs. The receptors stem from a man aged 40-55 years in good health and CMV-seropositive.

The V gene is TRBV11-2, the J gene TRBJ1-1; weak D call: TRBD1 (6 bases). The CDR3 loop spans 13 amino acids. CDR1 SGHAT and CDR2 FQNNGV come from the germline V gene. Trimming cost V 3 bases and J 7 bases, with 12 bases left between them. CDR3 sequence: CASSFSGVGEAFF. DNA of the CDR3: TGTGCCAGCAGCTTCTCAGGGGTGGGTGAAGCTTTCTTT.

This sequence joins TRBV7-9 and TRBJ2-1; TRBD2 matches at 8 bases. Per the germline V gene, CDR1 is SEHNR and CDR2 is FQNEAQ (reference sequence). CDR3 length: 16 amino acids. J gave up 4 bases and V 5 bases, and 10 bases lay outside the gene matches. CDR3 DNA sequence: TGTGCCAGCAGCCCCCGTAGCGGGGCGATATACAATGAGCAGTTCTTC. It specifies CASSPRSGAIYNEQFF. The full variable domain, completed using reference TRBV7-9 and TRBJ2-1, is DTGVSQNPRHKITKRGQNVTFRCDPISEHNRLYWYRQTLGQGPEFLTYFQNEAQLEKSRLLSDRFSAERPKGSFSTLEIQRTEQGDSAMYLCASSPRSGAIYNEQFFGPGTRLTVL.

V gene TRBV19 combines with J gene TRBJ1-1; no firm D call. This CDR3 contains 13 residues. Germline CDR1 reads LNHDA; CDR2 reads SQIVND (reference sequence). Trimming took off 3 bases at V and 3 bases at J, with 8 bases between the two ends. CDR3 amino acids: CASSMSGHTEAFF. CDR3 coding DNA: TGTGCCAGTAGTATGAGCGGTCACACTGAAGCTTTCTTT.

V usage is TRBV19 and J usage is TRBJ2-7; 7 nucleotides line up with TRBD2. Germline V gene lookup returns CDR1 LNHDA and CDR2 SQIVND (reference sequence). Germline trimming cut 3 bases from V and 1 base from J; bases unmatched to any gene: 6. The CDR3 is made up of 15 amino acids. CDR3 residues: CASSIGAGASYEQYF. For the CDR3, the DNA is TGTGCCAGTAGTATTGGGGCGGGAGCGTCCTACGAGCAGTACTTC.

The chain uses TRBV19 and TRBJ1-1; a weak D match, TRBD1 (5 bases). CDR3 length equals 13 residues. V shed 4 bases and J shed 8 bases, with 14 bases lying between them. From germline, CDR1 is LNHDA and CDR2 SQIVND (reference sequence). The CDR3 here is CASSNPTGIEAFF. DNA for the CDR3: TGTGCCAGTAGTAACCCAACAGGTATCGAAGCTTTCTTT.

A word on this clone: The sample carries other DNA sequences with the same CDR3. This chain joins TRBV5-1 and TRBJ2-7, with D tentatively TRBD2 (5 bases). The CDR3 consists of 14 residues. Germline V gives CDR1 SGHRS, CDR2 YFSETQ. Trimming stripped 4 bases from V and 4 bases from J, with 15 bases between. The CDR3 loop is CASSLDGLSYEQYF. The CDR3 bases are TGCGCCAGCAGCCTGGACGGACTTTCTTACGAGCAGTACTTC.

The V call is TRBV5-8, the J call TRBJ1-1; the D gene is possibly TRBD1 (6 bases). The length of the CDR3 is 15 residues. V lost 0 bases and J 4 bases, leaving 13 bases between the germline ends. CDR1 SGHTS and CDR2 YDEGEE come from the germline V gene. CDR3 residues: CASSLGTARGTEAFF. The DNA of the CDR3 is TGTGCCAGCAGCTTGGGGACAGCGAGAGGCACTGAAGCTTTCTTT.

The DNA for the CDR3 is TGTGCCAGCAGCCGGGAAGGGGGTTCGGGTGGCTACACCTTC. This translates into CASSREGGSGGYTF. The rearrangement joins TRBV11-2 to TRBJ1-2; D may be TRBD1 (6 bases). Germline-derived CDR1 and CDR2 are SGHAT and FQNNGV. The CDR3 consists of 14 residues. Between the trimmed V and J ends, which lost 5 bases and 7 bases, there was a span of 17 bases. Variable domain in full (rest from reference TRBV11-2 and TRBJ1-2): EAGVAQSPRYKIIEKRQSVAFWCNPISGHATLYWYQQILGQGPKLLIQFQNNGVVDDSQLPKDRFSAERLKGVDSTLKIQPAKLEDSAVYLCASSREGGSGGYTFGSGTRLTVV.

The genes are TRBV7-9 and TRBJ2-3; 11 bases line up with TRBD2. This CDR3 comprises 17 residues. The V segment lost 0 bases and the J segment 2 bases; nucleotides outside the gene matches: 4. Germline CDR1 reads SEHNR; CDR2 reads FQNEAQ (reference sequence). DNA for the CDR3: TGTGCCAGCAGCTTAGCGCTAGCGGGAGGAATCACAGATACGCAGTATTTT. It yields the protein CASSLALAGGITDTQYF.

This clone has just one count. The chain has TRBV5-6 and TRBJ1-2, with TRBD1 as a possible D gene (6 bases). The V and J ends lost 2 bases and 0 bases respectively, with 17 bases between them. The CDR3 loop spans 17 amino acids. Germline CDR1 and CDR2: SGHDT and YYEEEE. CDR3 sequence: CASSLAGGLNPNYGYTF. CDR3 sequence (DNA): TGTGCCAGCAGCTTAGCGGGGGGCCTGAATCCTAACTATGGCTACACCTTC.

The V gene is TRBV14, the J gene TRBJ2-7; maybe TRBD2 (6 bases). There are 14 residues in the CDR3. Germline CDR1 SGHDN, CDR2 FVKESK. V lost 4 bases and J 5 bases, leaving 15 bases between the germline ends. The CDR3 DNA follows: TGTGCCAGCAGCCCACTCGGGGGTACAGACGAGCAGTACGTC. This codes for CASSPLGGTDEQYV.

The rearrangement links TRBV27 to TRBJ2-3; 7 bases map to TRBD1. V trimming: 5 bases; J trimming: 4 bases; junction bases outside the gene matches: 3. This CDR3 comprises 13 residues. CDR1 MNHEY and CDR2 SMNVEV come from the germline V gene (reference sequence). The CDR3 region is CASSLQGPDTQYF. CDR3 bases: TGTGCCAGCAGTCTACAGGGGCCAGATACGCAGTATTTT.

This sequence joins TRBV25-1 and TRBJ2-3, with 9 bases fitting TRBD2. The CDR3 is 15 residues long. The ends lost 5 bases at V and 1 base at J; junction bases unmatched: 4. Germline assignment: CDR1 MGHDK and CDR2 SYGVNS. CDR3 DNA: TGTGCCAGCAGTCTTAGCGGGAGCCGCACAGATACGCAGTATTTT. This translates into CASSLSGSRTDTQYF. The full variable domain, its missing parts supplied by reference TRBV25-1 and TRBJ2-3, is EADIYQTPRYLVIGTGKKITLECSQTMGHDKMYWYQQDPGMELHLIHYSYGVNSTEKGDLSSESTVSRIRTEHFPLTLESARPSHTSQYLCASSLSGSRTDTQYFGPGTRLTVL.

The chain recombines TRBV21-1 with TRBJ2-7; the table's TRBD2 call for D was not verified on the DNA. TRBV21-1 is flagged as a pseudogene. CDR3 size: 15 residues. CDR3 nucleotides: TGTGCCAGCAGCAAGATGAGCGGGAGGGCCTGCGAGCAGTACTTC. Amino acid sequence: CASSKMSGRACEQYF.

The J gene is TRBJ2-7, the V gene TRBV15, with TRBD2 identical over 13 bases. CDR3 length: 16 amino acids. Germline lookup yields CDR1 LNHNV and CDR2 YYDKDF (reference sequence). V was pared by 3 bases and J by 3 bases, with 5 bases of the junction left unmatched. This chain's CDR3 is CATSSGTSGIHYEQYF. The CDR3 DNA follows: TGTGCCACCAGCAGCGGGACTAGCGGGATTCACTACGAGCAGTACTTC.

The chain joins TRBV27 to TRBJ1-2; D remains unclear. Germline-derived CDR1 and CDR2 are MNHEY and SMNVEV (reference sequence). Trimming shortened V by 4 bases and J by 2 bases, and 8 bases separated the two germline ends. This CDR3 has 13 residues. CDR3 protein: CASSSQENYGYTF. Here the CDR3 DNA reads TGTGCCAGCAGTTCACAAGAAAACTATGGCTACACCTTC.

The chain employs TRBV7-9 and TRBJ2-2; 7 positions match TRBD1. The CDR3 runs to 15 residues. V gave up 9 bases and J gave up 1 base; unmatched junction bases: 8. CDR1 is SEHNR, CDR2 FQNEAQ, per germline (reference sequence). The CDR3 sequence: CASIPGQRNTGELFF. The CDR3 DNA is TGTGCCAGTATCCCGGGACAGCGGAACACCGGGGAGCTGTTTTTT. Filled out from reference TRBV7-9 and TRBJ2-2, the complete variable domain reads DTGVSQNPRHKITKRGQNVTFRCDPISEHNRLYWYRQTLGQGPEFLTYFQNEAQLEKSRLLSDRFSAERPKGSFSTLEIQRTEQGDSAMYLCASIPGQRNTGELFFGEGSRLTVL.

On this clone itself: An end of the junction does not agree with germline; a read error may underlie this. The chain couples TRBV11-1 to TRBJ2-7; D gene uncertain. The CDR3 extends over 12 amino acids. Germline assignment: CDR1 SGHAT and CDR2 FQDESV (reference sequence). The CDR3 sequence: CASSTQDSRRNF. The CDR3 DNA reads TGTGCCAGCAGCACCCAAGACTCAAGGAGAAACTTC.

This rearrangement joins TRBV11-2 to TRBJ2-7; 7 bases match TRBD2. The V gene end was trimmed by 5 bases and the J gene end by 4 bases; junction bases not matched to a gene: 5. Germline CDR1 and CDR2: SGHAT and FQNNGV. This CDR3 contains 13 residues. CDR3 region: CASSPEAGYEQYV. CDR3 coding DNA: TGTGCCAGCAGCCCTGAAGCGGGATACGAGCAGTACGTC.

This chain connects TRBV15 to TRBJ2-7; 7 nucleotides match TRBD1. The junction had 8 bases not matched to a gene; V was cut back by 9 bases and J by 6 bases. Germline assignment: CDR1 LNHNV and CDR2 YYDKDF (reference sequence). There are 12 residues in the CDR3. In nucleotides, the CDR3 is TGTGCCACTAGACAGGGTCTATCCGAGCAGTACTTC. Translated, it gives CATRQGLSEQYF.

The CDR3: CSGNRDRVTEAFF. The CDR3 DNA reads as TGCAGCGGAAACCGGGACAGGGTAACTGAAGCTTTCTTT. The chain carries TRBV29-1 and TRBJ1-1; TRBD1 matches at 9 bases. CDR1 SQVTM and CDR2 ANQGSEA come from the germline V gene. V gave up 7 bases and J gave up 5 bases; unmatched junction bases: 8. The CDR3 loop spans 13 amino acids.